The 5 T cell receptor beta chains listed next were all sequenced from one sample in a study of neurological immune-mediated disorders. Using its own MiXCR run on the 5' RACE reads, TCRdb lists one record per CDR3 protein. This table holds some 37,000 distinct CDR3 sequences, roughly 5% found once. Material for sequencing was CD4+ T cells from blood. All receptors derive from a man younger than 30 in good health.

This clonotype was observed many times. The J gene is TRBJ2-1, the V gene TRBV6-5, with D tentatively TRBD2 (5 bases). CDR1 and CDR2 (germline): MNHEY, SVGAGI. V dropped 7 bases and J dropped 11 bases, with 12 bases sitting between them. This CDR3 has 11 residues. CDR3 nucleotide sequence: TGTGCCAGCAATTCGCCGGGAAAGCAGTTCTTC. It codes for CASNSPGKQFF.

This clonotype has at least ten counts. The chain carries TRBV6-5 and TRBJ1-2; the match to TRBD1 covers 11 bases. V gave up 4 bases and J gave up 7 bases; unmatched junction bases: 5. Looked up from germline, CDR1 is MNHEY and CDR2 is SVGAGI. The CDR3 loop spans 14 amino acids. DNA for the CDR3: TGTGCCAGCAGTTTCGGCGGGACAGGGGGTGGCTACACCTTC. It specifies CASSFGGTGGGYTF.

Ten or more counts support this clonotype. The chain joins TRBV7-3 to TRBJ2-1; 10 positions match TRBD2. This CDR3 is built from 14 residues. The trim removed 5 bases at V and 7 bases at J, leaving 5 bases unmatched. Germline CDR1 reads SGHTA; CDR2 reads FQGTGA. CDR3 nucleotide sequence: TGTGCCAGCAGCGCCCAAGCGGGGGGGAATGAGCAGTTCTTC. Its protein is CASSAQAGGNEQFF.

This clonotype was seen ten or more times. The chain has TRBV11-2 and TRBJ1-2; 7 bases are a match to TRBD1. Trimming at V came to 4 bases and at J to 6 bases, leaving 11 bases not matched to a gene. From germline, CDR1 is SGHAT and CDR2 FQNNGV. The CDR3 extends over 15 amino acids. In nucleotides, the CDR3 is TGTGCCAGCAGCTCGCGACAGGGCCTAGGCGATGGCTACACCTTC. Protein sequence: CASSSRQGLGDGYTF. The full variable domain, in which reference TRBV11-2 and TRBJ1-2 provide the parts outside the CDR3, is EAGVAQSPRYKIIEKRQSVAFWCNPISGHATLYWYQQILGQGPKLLIQFQNNGVVDDSQLPKDRFSAERLKGVDSTLKIQPAKLEDSAVYLCASSSRQGLGDGYTFGSGTRLTVV.

This clonotype was counted ten times or more. The chain couples TRBV20-1 to TRBJ2-7; 13 bases map to TRBD2. The CDR3 contains 15 residues. Germline CDR1 reads DFQATT; CDR2 reads SNEGSKA (reference sequence). V shed 5 bases and J 1 base; nucleotides not matched to a gene: 5. This CDR3 is CSAGRLAGGSYEQYF. DNA of the CDR3: TGCAGTGCTGGGAGACTAGCGGGGGGTTCCTACGAGCAGTACTTC.